One TCR beta chain is described in this entry. Its antigen is still unknown. This sample is drawn from a study of T cells expressing NK-cell markers. Study overall: Eight donors were sequenced, seven testing HCMV-seropositive and one testing seronegative. Findings and limits, study-wide: Whether expanded NKG2C+ T cell clones were HCMV specific stayed uncertain. These clonotypes, the leaders elsewhere, also led the CD3+CD56-NKG2C+ fraction in four donors.

5'RACE template switching with UMIs produced the TCR beta cDNA. Using the 5' RACE reads, TCRdb records one entry per CDR3 protein without DNA. This table holds a few hundred thousand distinct CDR3 sequences. There are 16 residues in the CDR3. Looked up from germline, CDR1 is MDHEN and CDR2 is SYDVKM. This TCR was sampled from a man aged 18-70 years in good health. The sample taken for sequencing was blood T cells: a sorted CD56 or NKG2C T cell subset, CD4+ or CD8+ T cells, or bulk PBMC T cells (not recorded which). The chain joins TRBV28 to TRBJ2-3; the TCRdb call, TRBD2, lacks DNA for checking. The CDR3 reads CASSPRGLAVADTQYF.